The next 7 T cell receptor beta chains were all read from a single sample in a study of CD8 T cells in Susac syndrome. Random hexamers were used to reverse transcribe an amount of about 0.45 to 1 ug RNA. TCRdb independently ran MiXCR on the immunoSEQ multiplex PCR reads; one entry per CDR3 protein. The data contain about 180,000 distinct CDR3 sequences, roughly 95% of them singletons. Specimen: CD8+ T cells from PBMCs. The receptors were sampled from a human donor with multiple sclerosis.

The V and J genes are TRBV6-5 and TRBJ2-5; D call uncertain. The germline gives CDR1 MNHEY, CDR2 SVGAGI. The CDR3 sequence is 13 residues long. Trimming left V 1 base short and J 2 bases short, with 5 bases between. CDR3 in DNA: TGTGCCAGCAGTTACTTAGGTCAAGAGACCCAGTACTTC. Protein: CASSYLGQETQYF.

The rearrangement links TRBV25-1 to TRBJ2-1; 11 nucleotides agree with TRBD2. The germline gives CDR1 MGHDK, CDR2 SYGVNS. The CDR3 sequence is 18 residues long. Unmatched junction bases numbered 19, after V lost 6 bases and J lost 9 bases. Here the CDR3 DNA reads TGTGCCAGCAGCGAACTAGCGGGAGCTAGGGGAGTGGTAAGTGAGCAGTTCTTC. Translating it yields CASSELAGARGVVSEQFF.

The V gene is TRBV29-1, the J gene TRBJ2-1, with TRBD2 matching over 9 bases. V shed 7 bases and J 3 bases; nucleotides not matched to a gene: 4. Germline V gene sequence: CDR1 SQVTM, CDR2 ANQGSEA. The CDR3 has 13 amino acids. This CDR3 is CSARLAVYNEQFF. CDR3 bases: TGCAGCGCCAGACTAGCGGTCTACAATGAGCAGTTCTTC.

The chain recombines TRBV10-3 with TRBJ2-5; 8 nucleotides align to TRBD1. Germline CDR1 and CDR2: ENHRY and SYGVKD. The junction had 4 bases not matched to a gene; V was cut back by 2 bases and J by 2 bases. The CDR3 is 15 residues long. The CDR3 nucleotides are TGTGCCATCAGTGAGAAATGGACAGGGCAAGAGACCCAGTACTTC. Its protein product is CAISEKWTGQETQYF.

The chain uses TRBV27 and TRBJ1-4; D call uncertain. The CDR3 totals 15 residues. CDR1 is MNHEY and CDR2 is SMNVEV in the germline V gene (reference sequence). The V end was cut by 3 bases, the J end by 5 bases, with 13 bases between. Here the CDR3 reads CASSFTPGINEKLFF. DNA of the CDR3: TGTGCCAGCAGTTTCACACCGGGGATAAATGAAAAACTGTTTTTT. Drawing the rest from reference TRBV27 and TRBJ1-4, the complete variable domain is EAQVTQNPRYLITVTGKKLTVTCSQNMNHEYMSWYRQDPGLGLRQIYYSMNVEVTDKGDVPEGYKVSRKEKRNFPLILESPSPNQTSLYFCASSFTPGINEKLFFGSGTQLSVL.

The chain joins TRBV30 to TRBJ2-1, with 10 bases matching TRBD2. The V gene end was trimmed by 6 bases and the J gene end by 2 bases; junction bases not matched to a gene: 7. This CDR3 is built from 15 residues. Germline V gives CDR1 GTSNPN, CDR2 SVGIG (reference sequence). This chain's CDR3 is CACESGRGPYNEQFF. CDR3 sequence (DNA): TGTGCCTGCGAGAGCGGGAGGGGACCCTACAATGAGCAGTTCTTC.

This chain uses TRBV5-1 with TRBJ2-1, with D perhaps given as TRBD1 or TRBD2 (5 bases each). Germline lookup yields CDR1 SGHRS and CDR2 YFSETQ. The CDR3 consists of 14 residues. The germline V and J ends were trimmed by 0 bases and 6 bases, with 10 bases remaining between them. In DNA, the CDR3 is TGCGCCAGCAGCTTGGAATGGGACCCCAATGAGCAGTTCTTC. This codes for CASSLEWDPNEQFF. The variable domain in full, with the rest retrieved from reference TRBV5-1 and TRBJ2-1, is KAGVTQTPRYLIKTRGQQVTLSCSPISGHRSVSWYQQTPGQGLQFLFEYFSETQRNKGNFPGRFSGRQFSNSRSEMNVSTLELGDSALYLCASSLEWDPNEQFFGPGTRLTVL.